This T cell receptor beta chain appears in the sequencing data of a study of cytomegalovirus exposure and HLA in healthy donors. From the roughly 120-subject validation cohort, which was separate from the roughly 690-subject first cohort, the donors were drawn. The length of the CDR3 is 16 residues. The germline CDR1 and CDR2 sequences are MNHNS and SASEGT. Deletions cut 2 bases from V and 1 base from J, with 12 bases between. Here immunoSEQ multiplex PCR was the method, and the copy in TCRdb shows in-frame clones only, minus some. This table holds approximately 160,000 clones, 86% found once. This clonotype was obtained from a woman in her twenties or thirties in good health and CMV-seronegative. The chain couples TRBV6-1 to TRBJ2-4; perhaps TRBD2 as D (6 bases). Sequencing was done on a sample of PBMCs. CDR3 in amino acids: CASSERAGRAKNIQYF. The CDR3 DNA is TGTGCCAGCAGTGAACGTGCAGGGAGGGCCAAAAACATTCAGTACTTC.